Following are 17 T cell receptor beta chains from one sample sequenced in a study of T cells in Graves' hyperthyroidism and ophthalmopathy. RNA transcripts served as the template for amplifying TCR beta CDR3 regions. Primed by the HTBI set, a first-round RT-PCR was run on the TCR CDR3. TCRdb reprocessed the multiplex PCR reads via MiXCR and lists one record per CDR3 protein. The sample lists roughly 510,000 distinct CDR3 sequences, roughly 45% seen once, with about two fifths in the top ten. What was sequenced was peripheral blood or thyroid tissue (not recorded which). The receptors were gathered from an adult woman with Graves' disease, either hyperthyroidism or ophthalmopathy (not recorded which).

The gene calls are TRBV10-3 and TRBJ1-6, with 8 positions matching TRBD1. The CDR3 spans 12 residues. The trim removed 9 bases at V and 7 bases at J, leaving 2 bases unmatched. Germline V gives CDR1 ENHRY, CDR2 SYGVKD. The CDR3 region has the DNA TGTGCCATTCAGGGGGCGAATTCACCCCTCCACTTT. As protein: CAIQGANSPLHF.

There are a few counts of this clonotype. CDR3 coding DNA: TGTGCCAGCAGTTCTTTACGGACAGGAGGATTGCGGGCTTTCTTT. Residues: CASSSLRTGGLRAFF. V is TRBV6-2 or TRBV6-3 and J is TRBJ1-1; 7 bases agree with TRBD1. This CDR3 is built from 15 residues. Germline CDR1 MNHEY, CDR2 SVGEGT. V shed 4 bases, J shed 11 bases, and the junction held 16 bases outside the gene matches.

Ten or more counts support this clonotype. This chain connects TRBV6-6 to TRBJ1-2; D possibly corresponds to TRBD1 (6 bases). V was trimmed by 11 bases and J by 5 bases, leaving 15 bases between them. This CDR3 has 12 residues. Germline CDR1 reads MNHNY; CDR2 reads SVGAGI (reference sequence). This CDR3 is CAAIGGGYGYTF. The CDR3 nucleotides are TGTGCCGCTATCGGGGGCGGTTATGGCTACACCTTC.

This chain links TRBV10-3 with TRBJ1-1; TRBD1 matches 7 bases. J was trimmed by 4 bases and V by 10 bases; bases with no gene match: 9. The CDR3 contains 13 residues. The V gene's germline CDR1 is ENHRY and CDR2 SYGVKD. The CDR3 DNA follows: TGTGCCACCCCGACAGGGAGGGCCACTGAAGCTTTCTTT. This translates into CATPTGRATEAFF.

This sequence joins TRBV7-2 and TRBJ1-1; possibly TRBD1 for D (6 bases). This CDR3 has 13 residues. V was cut by 11 bases and J by 4 bases, with 17 bases left in between. Germline V gene sequence: CDR1 SGHTA, CDR2 FQGNSA. CDR3 protein: CAVTGARGTEAFF. CDR3 nucleotides: TGTGCCGTGACGGGGGCCCGGGGCACTGAAGCTTTCTTT.

The chain carries TRBV7-2 and TRBJ2-7; possibly TRBD2 for D (6 bases). The germline V gene has CDR1 SGHTA and CDR2 FQGNSA. Trimming removed 6 bases at V and 0 bases at J, with 18 bases between. The CDR3 runs 16 residues. CDR3 sequence: CASREGKSGDSYEQYF. The CDR3 DNA reads as TGTGCCAGCAGGGAGGGGAAGAGCGGAGACTCCTACGAGCAGTACTTC.

This clonotype appeared a single time. The chain couples TRBV20-1 to TRBJ2-7; 13 positions match TRBD2. The CDR3 consists of 15 residues. The J segment lost 9 bases and the V segment lost 6 bases, leaving 14 bases of the junction unmatched. Germline CDR1 and CDR2: DFQATT and SNEGSKA (reference sequence). As DNA, the CDR3 is TGCAGTGCGCAGAGGGGGACTAGCGGGGTTCCGGCGCAGTACTTC. Translating it yields CSAQRGTSGVPAQYF.

This chain joins TRBV7-9 and TRBJ2-6; D possibly corresponds to TRBD2 (5 bases). CDR1 is SEHNR and CDR2 is FQNEAQ in the germline V gene (reference sequence). V was shortened by 3 bases and J by 4 bases, with 10 bases between the two germline ends. The CDR3 runs to 15 residues. Here the CDR3 DNA reads TGTGCCAGCAGCTTGGTGTCGGGGGGGGCCAACGTCCTGACTTTC. It yields the protein CASSLVSGGANVLTF. Based on the CDR3 plus reference TRBV7-9 and TRBJ2-6, the full variable domain is DTGVSQNPRHKITKRGQNVTFRCDPISEHNRLYWYRQTLGQGPEFLTYFQNEAQLEKSRLLSDRFSAERPKGSFSTLEIQRTEQGDSAMYLCASSLVSGGANVLTFGAGSRLTVL.

This clonotype came up many times. This chain's CDR3 is CASSRQSNYGYTF. In DNA, the CDR3 is TGTGCCAGCAGCCGACAGTCTAACTATGGCTACACCTTC. The chain carries TRBV5-8 and TRBJ1-2; possible D gene TRBD1, 5 bases. CDR1 is SGHTS and CDR2 is YDEGEE in the germline V gene. Trimming stripped 4 bases from V and 0 bases from J, with 7 bases between. The CDR3 spans 13 residues.

This clonotype came up many times. The chain has TRBV20-1 and TRBJ2-7; TRBD2 is a possible D gene (6 bases). Germline V lookup: CDR1 DFQATT, CDR2 SNEGSKA (reference sequence). CDR3 length equals 13 residues. Trimming cost V 5 bases and J 5 bases, with 16 bases left between them. This CDR3 reads CSAGGTGLHEQYF. The CDR3 DNA reads TGCAGTGCTGGCGGGACTGGTCTCCACGAGCAGTACTTC.

This clonotype was seen at least ten times. The genes are TRBV5-1 and TRBJ1-1; 8 bases match TRBD1. The CDR3 covers 15 residues. Germline CDR1 and CDR2: SGHRS and YFSETQ. Losses at the gene ends were 0 bases for V and 1 base for J; bases not matched to a gene: 2. Here the CDR3 reads CASSLADRANTEAFF. The DNA of the CDR3 is TGCGCCAGCAGCTTGGCGGACAGGGCGAACACTGAAGCTTTCTTT.

This clonotype appeared many times. This chain joins TRBV20-1 and TRBJ1-4, with a weak D call TRBD1 (5 bases). This CDR3 comprises 12 residues. Germline-derived CDR1 and CDR2 are DFQATT and SNEGSKA (reference sequence). Trimming removed 3 bases from V and 7 bases from J, with 9 bases in between. As DNA, the CDR3 is TGCAGTGCTAGGGCGGGGGGTGAAAAACTGTTTTTT. Translating gives CSARAGGEKLFF.

J is TRBJ1-1 and V is TRBV7-2, with D uncertain. Trimming took off 5 bases at V and 1 base at J, with 11 bases between the two ends. This CDR3 has 14 amino acids. Germline values: CDR1 SGHTA, CDR2 FQGNSA. The CDR3 loop is CASSNQIANTEAFF. CDR3 bases: TGTGCCAGCAGCAATCAGATCGCGAACACTGAAGCTTTCTTT.

The chain uses TRBV5-6 and TRBJ2-5, with a tentative D call TRBD1 (5 bases). CDR1 SGHDT and CDR2 YYEEEE come from the germline V gene. The germline V and J ends were trimmed by 5 bases and 8 bases, with 16 bases remaining between them. This CDR3 contains 13 residues. The CDR3 is CASSTRQGFTQYF. As DNA, the CDR3 is TGTGCCAGCAGTACCCGTCAGGGTTTCACCCAGTACTTC.

The chain joins TRBV27 to TRBJ1-5, with D unclear. The CDR3 loop spans 15 amino acids. The germline V and J ends were trimmed by 1 base and 5 bases, with 12 bases remaining between them. Germline-derived CDR1 and CDR2 are MNHEY and SMNVEV (reference sequence). CDR3 nucleotide sequence: TGTGCCAGCAGTTTATGGGGAAGTGGCGATCAGCCCCAGCATTTT. Its translation: CASSLWGSGDQPQHF.

The chain links TRBV14 to TRBJ1-4; perhaps TRBD1 as D (6 bases). This CDR3 has 15 residues. CDR1 and CDR2 from the germline V gene are SGHDN and FVKESK. V dropped 2 bases and J dropped 3 bases, with 10 bases sitting between them. This chain's CDR3 is CASSQLGGPNEKLFF. The CDR3 DNA reads TGTGCCAGCAGCCAACTTGGGGGCCCTAATGAAAAACTGTTTTTT.

The rearrangement joins TRBV9 to TRBJ1-3; D perhaps matches TRBD1 (5 bases). V was pared by 0 bases and J by 3 bases, with 13 bases between. The CDR3 is made up of 16 amino acids. Germline loops: CDR1 SGDLS, CDR2 YYNGEE. The CDR3 protein is CASSVDGGVFGNTIYF. In nucleotides, the CDR3 is TGTGCCAGCAGCGTAGACGGGGGAGTCTTTGGAAACACCATATATTTT.